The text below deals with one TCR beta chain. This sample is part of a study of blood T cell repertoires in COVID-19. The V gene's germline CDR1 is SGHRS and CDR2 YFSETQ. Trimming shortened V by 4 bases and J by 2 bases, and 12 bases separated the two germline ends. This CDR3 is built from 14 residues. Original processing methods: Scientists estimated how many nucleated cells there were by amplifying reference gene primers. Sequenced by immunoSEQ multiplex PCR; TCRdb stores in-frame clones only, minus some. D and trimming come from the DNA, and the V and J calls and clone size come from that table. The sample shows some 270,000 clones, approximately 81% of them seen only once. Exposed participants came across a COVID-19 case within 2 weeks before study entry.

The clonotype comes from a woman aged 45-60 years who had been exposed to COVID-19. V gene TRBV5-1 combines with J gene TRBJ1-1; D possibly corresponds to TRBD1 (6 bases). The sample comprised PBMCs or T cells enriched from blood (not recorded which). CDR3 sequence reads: CASSLPTGNTEAFF. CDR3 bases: TGCGCCAGCAGCCTGCCGACAGGAAACACTGAAGCTTTCTTT.